This T cell receptor (beta chain) was observed in a study of identical twins listed by TCRdb under 2016. About the study as a whole: The study deep-sequenced TCR alpha and beta repertoires from monozygotic twins, unrelated adults of various ages and cord blood to test whether fetal clonotypes persist. To rule out contamination, the twin experiments were replicated at different times with different library preparation protocols.

Trimming at the junction amounts to 1 base on V and 3 bases on J, and the germline ends lie 10 bases apart. The CDR3, from cysteine to phenylalanine, totals 14 residues. Only the CDR3 part of the read is kept: 42 bases, read in frame from the first base. The germline V gene (reference sequence) provides CDR1 DFQATT and CDR2 SNEGSKA. Only healthy Caucasian donors were included. Three pairs of female monozygotic twins, all aged roughly 18 to 30 years, made up the twin cohort. Miltenyi CD45RO+ enrichment and human naive T-cell isolation kits were used to isolate memory (CD45RO+) and naive T cells from PBMC. Broader findings and caveats from the paper: Because the same donors could not be followed over many years, conclusions were based on cross-sectional statistical analysis. A weaker excess of twin sharing was found in beta out-of-frame sequences because the signal-to-noise ratio was lowered by fewer shared sequences. Fewer insertions were carried by abundant cord blood beta clonotypes, a similar but weaker trend appeared in young adult naive repertoires, and no such trend appeared in memory repertoires. Zero-insertion analyses could be partly confounded by invariant T cells such as MAIT and iNKT, though diverse VJ usage argued against such confounding for most clonotypes. Out-of-frame TCR alpha sharing in monozygotic twins was systematically underestimated by recombination models, whereas sharing between unrelated individuals was in agreement with the recombination models. Compared with coincidental sharing between unrelated individuals, out-of-frame TCR alpha sequences shared between twins had an excess of sequences with low generation probability.

Worth noting for this clonotype: Its binding antigen is unknown. It has no much larger one-base neighbor in the sample; base qualities were not kept.

Libraries were prepared through 5' RACE. Sequencing instrument: Illumina HiSeq 2000. Template switching added a universal primer binding site, and the final cDNA carried a unique molecular identifier that allowed TCR cDNA molecules to be counted accurately. Specific primers in the conserved constant-segment region were used to synthesize first-strand cDNA for TCR alpha and beta chains. To control for contamination, each cDNA library was double barcoded with a SMART-Mk sample barcode plus Illumina barcodes. Two successive PCR steps introduced TruSeq adapter sequences along with Illumina sample barcodes. The Illumina HiSeq platform was used with custom primers to sequence TCR alpha and beta cDNA libraries. On the study's bioinformatics: MiGEC was used to process raw reads and extract unique molecular identifiers, and MiXCR was used to find CDR3 positions. For each individual, recombination models were inferred using an EM algorithm with the repgenHMM and IGoR tools. Shared clonotype analysis was performed with the tcR package in R, normalizing sharing by the product of cloneset sizes. To study raw recombination free of thymic and clonal selection effects, out-of-frame nonproductive sequences were analyzed. TCRdb trimmed the raw reads at Q25, called clones with MiXCR and kept productive beta chains. Entries are consolidated by CDR3 protein sequence, retaining the most common genes and DNA. V and J calls and clone size were set by TCRdb, not the authors. The sample includes about 200,000 distinct CDR3 sequences, with 6.5% to 8.5% observed a single time. Of the sample, 1.5% to 2.5% is held by the ten largest clones.

These data were also reused for a study on yellow fever vaccine responses in identical twins. The second publication reports: According to the authors, in identical twins the way T cells responded to vaccination appeared partly convergent and partly personalized. Focusing on identical twins, the study followed the T cell clones that responded to the vaccine, and did so with precision.

This sequence originates from a woman aged 18-29 years in good health. Input material: memory (CD45RO+) T cells sorted from blood. The cell subset or site label on this specimen signifies: CD45RO+ enriched T cells. This chain joins TRBV20-1 to TRBJ2-1; a weak D assignment points to TRBD1 (5 bases agree). The sequence in DNA is TGCAGTGCTAGAGGACAGACCTACTACAATGAGCAGTTCTTC. Translated, this gives CSARGQTYYNEQFF.